The 27 T cell receptor beta chains below come from one sample, sequenced in a study of blood T cell repertoires in COVID-19. Generated by immunoSEQ multiplex PCR, the TCRdb table keeps only in-frame clones and is missing some. The table has roughly 100,000 clones, over 75% seen once. Material: peripheral blood. These receptors originate from a man between 50 and 59 years old with acute or convalescent COVID-19.

The CDR3 DNA reads as TGTGCCAGCAGTTACGGGGACAGGGGGCCCGAGCAGTACTTC. Amino acid sequence: CASSYGDRGPEQYF. The chain recombines TRBV6-5 with TRBJ2-7; TRBD1 aligns across 12 bases. The CDR3 sequence is 14 residues long. The J segment lost 6 bases and the V segment lost 2 bases, leaving 2 bases of the junction unmatched. Per the germline V gene, CDR1 is MNHEY and CDR2 is SVGAGI.

The chain joins TRBV11-3 to TRBJ1-1; D is perhaps TRBD1 (6 bases). This CDR3 comprises 15 residues. V lost 1 base and J 1 base, leaving 10 bases between the germline ends. Per germline, CDR1 SGHNT and CDR2 YENEEA. The CDR3 region is CASSLVGHPNTEAFF. CDR3 sequence (DNA): TGTGCCAGCAGCTTAGTGGGACACCCGAACACTGAAGCTTTCTTT. The variable domain in full, with the rest retrieved from reference TRBV11-3 and TRBJ1-1, is EAGVVQSPRYKIIEKKQPVAFWCNPISGHNTLYWYLQNLGQGPELLIRYENEEAVDDSQLPKDRFSAERLKGVDSTLKIQPAELGDSAVYLCASSLVGHPNTEAFFGQGTRLTVV.

The chain has TRBV6-5 and TRBJ2-7; D is perhaps TRBD1 (5 bases). The germline CDR1 and CDR2 sequences are MNHEY and SVGAGI. V lost 6 bases and J 3 bases, leaving 18 bases between the germline ends. The CDR3 totals 15 residues. The CDR3 nucleotides are TGTGCCAGCAGATCCCCCAGCGACAGTAGCTACGAGCAGTACTTC. Amino acids: CASRSPSDSSYEQYF.

This clone was detected only a few times. This chain joins TRBV15 and TRBJ2-7; D perhaps matches TRBD2 (6 bases). Germline V gives CDR1 LNHNV, CDR2 YYDKDF (reference sequence). Trimming took 0 bases from V and 7 from J, leaving 7 bases between them. The CDR3 sequence is 12 residues long. CDR3 nucleotides: TGTGCCACCAGCAGAGAGGGGAGGGAGCAGTACTTC. Its translation: CATSREGREQYF.

The chain carries TRBV12-2 and TRBJ2-7; the table's D call TRBD2 went unverified against the DNA. TRBV12-2 is reported as a pseudogene. CDR3 length: 16 residues. The chain's CDR3 is CASRLLPGKDSHEQYF. In DNA form, the CDR3 reads TGTGCAAGTCGCTTACTTCCGGGAAAGGACTCCCACGAGCAGTACTTC.

This chain links TRBV5-6 with TRBJ1-2; unclear D gene. V was clipped by 0 bases and J by 7 bases, with 13 bases between them. Germline CDR1 and CDR2: SGHDT and YYEEEE. The CDR3 is 14 residues long. CDR3 coding DNA: TGTGCCAGCAGCTTGGGAATCCCGGGAAGTGGCTACACCTTC. It codes for CASSLGIPGSGYTF. Filled out from reference TRBV5-6 and TRBJ1-2, the complete variable domain reads DAGVTQSPTHLIKTRGQQVTLRCSPKSGHDTVSWYQQALGQGPQFIFQYYEEEERQRGNFPDRFSGHQFPNYSSELNVNALLLGDSALYLCASSLGIPGSGYTFGSGTRLTVV.

The rearrangement uses TRBV9 and TRBJ2-3; no definite D call. Trimming left V 5 bases short and J 0 bases short, with 13 bases between. This CDR3 is built from 15 residues. CDR1 SGDLS and CDR2 YYNGEE come from the germline V gene. The DNA of the CDR3 is TGTGCCAGCAGTGATGCTAGAAAAAGCACAGATACGCAGTATTTT. Translation: CASSDARKSTDTQYF. The full variable domain, completed using reference TRBV9 and TRBJ2-3, is DSGVTQTPKHLITATGQRVTLRCSPRSGDLSVYWYQQSLDQGLQFLIQYYNGEERAKGNILERFSAQQFPDLHSELNLSSLELGDSALYFCASSDARKSTDTQYFGPGTRLTVL.

This rearrangement joins TRBV6-5 to TRBJ1-3; no reliable D call. Per the germline V gene, CDR1 is MNHEY and CDR2 is SVGAGI. The CDR3 contains 15 residues. V dropped 2 bases and J dropped 0 bases, with 8 bases sitting between them. CDR3 DNA: TGTGCCAGCAGTTACGCACCCTACTCTGGAAACACCATATATTTT. Protein product: CASSYAPYSGNTIYF.

The V call is TRBV7-9, the J call TRBJ2-5; 15 bases are a match to TRBD2. The CDR3 has 19 amino acids. Trimming took 6 bases from V and 4 from J; bases not matched to a gene: 15. Germline V gives CDR1 SEHNR, CDR2 FQNEAQ (reference sequence). This CDR3 is CASRKRTSGRAEGPETQYF. CDR3 coding DNA: TGTGCCAGCAGAAAAAGGACTAGCGGGAGGGCGGAGGGGCCAGAGACCCAGTACTTC.

CDR3 loop: CASSLTGADTQYF. The DNA for the CDR3 is TGTGCCAGCAGCTTAACGGGGGCAGATACGCAGTATTTT. The chain joins TRBV7-6 to TRBJ2-3, with a tentative D call TRBD2 (6 bases). V was pared by 2 bases and J by 4 bases, with 7 bases between. Germline lookup yields CDR1 SGHVS and CDR2 FNYEAQ. This CDR3 is 13 amino acids long.

This clone was seen a single time. The genes are TRBV2 and TRBJ2-1, with 16 bases matching TRBD2. This CDR3 is 19 amino acids long. Germline V lookup: CDR1 SNHLY, CDR2 FYNNEI. Germline trimming cut 5 bases from V and 1 base from J; bases unmatched to any gene: 8. CDR3 sequence reads: CASSSPGLAGGPSYNEQFF. CDR3 coding DNA: TGTGCCAGCAGTTCGCCGGGACTAGCGGGAGGGCCGTCCTACAATGAGCAGTTCTTC.

The chain joins TRBV6-2 or TRBV6-3 to TRBJ1-5, with D tentatively TRBD1 (6 bases). The CDR3 runs 17 residues. V lost 6 bases and J 3 bases, leaving 21 bases between the germline ends. Per the germline V gene, CDR1 is MNHEY and CDR2 is SVGEGT. CDR3 DNA: TGTGCCAGCAGCCGACGGGTAAATGGGGGCATCAATCAGCCCCAGCATTTT. Protein: CASSRRVNGGINQPQHF.

V gene TRBV19 combines with J gene TRBJ2-7, with 7 bases that match TRBD2. The junction had 8 bases not matched to a gene; V was cut back by 2 bases and J by 7 bases. This CDR3 has 14 amino acids. CDR1 is LNHDA, CDR2 SQIVND, per germline (reference sequence). The CDR3: CASSIRSGALEQYF. As DNA, the CDR3 is TGTGCCAGTAGTATAAGGAGCGGGGCGCTTGAGCAGTACTTC.

The chain employs TRBV7-9 and TRBJ2-3; TRBD2 matches 10 bases. Germline CDR1 is SEHNR and CDR2 is FQNEAQ (reference sequence). After removal of 5 bases from V and 6 bases from J, the junction contained 8 bases not matched to a gene. The length of the CDR3 is 15 residues. In DNA, the CDR3 is TGTGCCAGCAGCCTGCTAGCGGGGGCGAGGGATACGCAGTATTTT. Its translation is CASSLLAGARDTQYF.

This clone has only a few counts. The chain is built from TRBV19 and TRBJ1-1, with D hard to call. The CDR3 totals 14 residues. The germline V gene has CDR1 LNHDA and CDR2 SQIVND (reference sequence). V lost 1 base, J lost 3 bases, and 9 bases lay in between. In DNA form, the CDR3 reads TGTGCCAGTAGTATAGGGGCAGGCTACACTGAAGCTTTCTTT. This encodes CASSIGAGYTEAFF.

The chain has TRBV28 and TRBJ1-5; D is uncertain. Trimming pared 3 bases from V and 1 base from J, leaving 7 bases between. Germline V gives CDR1 MDHEN, CDR2 SYDVKM. This CDR3 is built from 14 residues. The CDR3 DNA reads as TGTGCCAGCAGTTTTACCCAGAGCAATCAGCCCCAGCATTTT. It translates to CASSFTQSNQPQHF.

The chain couples TRBV27 to TRBJ2-3; possibly TRBD2 for D (5 bases). The CDR3 extends over 15 amino acids. Trimming left V 1 base short and J 0 bases short, with 8 bases between. From germline, CDR1 is MNHEY and CDR2 SMNVEV (reference sequence). The CDR3 DNA sequence: TGTGCCAGCAGTTTATACCCGGGGAGCACAGATACGCAGTATTTT. Protein sequence: CASSLYPGSTDTQYF.

The chain recombines TRBV11-2 with TRBJ1-2; D is possibly TRBD1 (6 bases). Germline V CDR1 and CDR2: SGHAT, FQNNGV. This CDR3 comprises 14 residues. Deletions cut 5 bases from V and 2 bases from J, with 12 bases between. CDR3 DNA: TGTGCCAGCAGCCCGTCAGACAGGAACTATGGCTACACCTTC. It yields the protein CASSPSDRNYGYTF.

The chain uses TRBV19 and TRBJ2-2; the match to TRBD1 covers 8 bases. The CDR3 contains 16 residues. The trim removed 5 bases at V and 6 bases at J, leaving 11 bases unmatched. Germline lookup yields CDR1 LNHDA and CDR2 SQIVND (reference sequence). The CDR3 loop is CASSSAQGAIAGELFF. DNA for the CDR3: TGTGCCAGTAGTTCCGCGCAGGGGGCGATTGCCGGGGAGCTGTTTTTT.

The chain carries TRBV7-3 and TRBJ1-6, with 10 nucleotides matching TRBD1. Looked up from germline, CDR1 is SGHTA and CDR2 is FQGTGA. The CDR3 has 15 amino acids. The ends lost 4 bases at V and 6 bases at J; junction bases unmatched: 3. The CDR3 DNA reads as TGTGCCAGCAGCTCAGGGACAGGGGCTAATTCACCCCTCCACTTT. Translation gives CASSSGTGANSPLHF. The entire variable domain, with the rest obtained from reference TRBV7-3 and TRBJ1-6, is as follows: GAGVSQTPSNKVTEKGKYVELRCDPISGHTALYWYRQSLGQGPEFLIYFQGTGAADDSGLPNDRFFAVRPEGSVSTLKIQRTERGDSAVYLCASSSGTGANSPLHFGNGTRLTVT.

The genes are TRBV11-3 and TRBJ1-6; D not certain. Germline V gives CDR1 SGHNT, CDR2 YENEEA. V lost 3 bases and J 10 bases, leaving 16 bases between the germline ends. The CDR3 runs 15 residues. The CDR3 DNA reads TGTGCCAGCAGCTTGGACTCCTCTTCGGGATCACCCCTCCACTTT. Its translation is CASSLDSSSGSPLHF.

V is TRBV4-2 and J is TRBJ2-1, with 12 bases identical to TRBD1. The CDR3 has 16 residues. V lost 1 base to trimming and J lost 8 bases; unmatched junction nucleotides: 6. Germline CDR1 LGHNA, CDR2 YNFKEQ. The chain's CDR3 is CASSQAGTGGSYEQFF. The CDR3 coding sequence is TGTGCCAGCAGCCAAGCGGGGACAGGGGGCTCATATGAGCAGTTCTTC.

The rearrangement uses TRBV2 and TRBJ2-2, with a tentative D call TRBD2 (5 bases). Germline-derived CDR1 and CDR2 are SNHLY and FYNNEI. The CDR3 spans 15 residues. Deletions cut 9 bases from V and 3 bases from J, with 17 bases between. CDR3 residues: CASGELEIHTGELFF. CDR3 coding DNA: TGTGCCAGTGGGGAGCTTGAAATCCACACCGGGGAGCTGTTTTTT. Drawing the rest from reference TRBV2 and TRBJ2-2, the complete variable domain is EPEVTQTPSHQVTQMGQEVILRCVPISNHLYFYWYRQILGQKVEFLVSFYNNEISEKSEIFDDQFSVERPDGSNFTLKIRSTKLEDSAMYFCASGELEIHTGELFFGEGSRLTVL.

This chain uses TRBV15 with TRBJ1-3; no firm D call. The germline CDR1 and CDR2 sequences are LNHNV and YYDKDF (reference sequence). This CDR3 comprises 15 residues. Trimming shortened V by 1 base and J by 2 bases, and 9 bases separated the two germline ends. CDR3 sequence: CATSRGGGTGNTIYF. The CDR3, as DNA: TGTGCCACCAGCAGAGGGGGAGGGACTGGAAACACCATATATTTT.

A few counts support this clone. This chain connects TRBV27 to TRBJ2-7; 13 positions match TRBD2. Germline V CDR1 and CDR2: MNHEY, SMNVEV (reference sequence). This CDR3 spans 17 amino acids. V was pared by 8 bases and J by 4 bases, with 14 bases of the junction left unmatched. CDR3 DNA sequence: TGTGCCAGCTGGTCCGAACGGGGACTAGCGGGGAGATACGAGCAGTACTTC. Translating it yields CASWSERGLAGRYEQYF.

The chain links TRBV6-5 to TRBJ1-2, with a tentative D call TRBD1 (5 bases). Germline CDR1 reads MNHEY; CDR2 reads SVGAGI. V lost 7 bases and J lost 4, with 13 bases in between. The CDR3 sequence is 13 residues long. This chain's CDR3 is CASKMGLRYGYTF. Here the CDR3 DNA reads TGTGCCAGCAAGATGGGACTCCGCTATGGCTACACCTTC.

The chain couples TRBV29-1 to TRBJ2-7, with 8 bases matching TRBD1. J lost 0 bases, V lost 7 bases, and 5 bases had no gene match. The CDR3 loop spans 13 amino acids. Per the germline V gene, CDR1 is SQVTM and CDR2 is ANQGSEA. Here the CDR3 reads CSGRTGSSYEQYF. In nucleotides, the CDR3 is TGCAGCGGGCGGACAGGGAGCTCCTACGAGCAGTACTTC.